What follows are 17 T cell receptor beta chains derived from one specimen sequenced in a study of cytomegalovirus exposure and HLA in healthy donors. Vbeta (60) and Jbeta (13) primers were used in the PCR. Sequenced by immunoSEQ multiplex PCR; TCRdb stores in-frame clones only, minus some. The sample shows 100,000 to 150,000 clones, 80% to 90% of them seen only once. The sequencing sample was made of PBMCs. Receptors originate from a man aged 45-65 years in good health and CMV-seronegative.

There are a few counts of this clone. This rearrangement joins TRBV7-2 to TRBJ1-1; 7 bases map to TRBD1. CDR3 length equals 15 residues. Germline V gene sequence: CDR1 SGHTA, CDR2 FQGNSA. With V trimmed by 3 bases and J by 7 bases, 11 bases remained unmatched. The CDR3 reads CASSFGVSTGIEAFF. The CDR3, as DNA: TGTGCCAGCAGCTTCGGAGTTTCGACAGGGATTGAAGCTTTCTTT.

The chain employs TRBV19 and TRBJ1-1, with 9 bases lining up with TRBD1. The germline V gene has CDR1 LNHDA and CDR2 SQIVND (reference sequence). V dropped 5 bases and J dropped 5; count of bases not matched to a gene: 9. The CDR3 extends over 15 amino acids. The CDR3 nucleotides read TGTGCCAGTAGTGCCTGGACAGGGGCTAGGACTGAAGCTTTCTTT. Encoded protein: CASSAWTGARTEAFF.

As concerns this clone: Other DNA sequences in the sample encode the same CDR3. The chain joins TRBV7-3 to TRBJ1-2; perhaps TRBD1 as D (5 bases). The CDR3 runs 13 residues. V was shortened by 2 bases and J by 1 base, with 5 bases between the two germline ends. Germline V gives CDR1 SGHTA, CDR2 FQGTGA. The CDR3 protein is CASSLDSNYGYTF. The CDR3 DNA reads as TGTGCCAGCAGCTTAGACAGTAACTATGGCTACACCTTC.

The V and J genes are TRBV7-2 and TRBJ2-5, with TRBD2 matching over 14 bases. V dropped 1 base and J dropped 2; count of bases not matched to a gene: 6. Germline CDR1 reads SGHTA; CDR2 reads FQGNSA. The CDR3 is made up of 18 amino acids. The CDR3: CASSLERLAGGSQETQYF. As DNA, the CDR3 is TGTGCCAGCAGCTTAGAGCGACTAGCGGGGGGGAGTCAAGAGACCCAGTACTTC.

This rearrangement joins TRBV9 to TRBJ2-1, with 8 bases identical to TRBD2. The CDR3 loop spans 19 amino acids. Germline assignment: CDR1 SGDLS and CDR2 YYNGEE. J was trimmed by 8 bases and V by 0 bases; bases with no gene match: 19. In nucleotides, the CDR3 is TGTGCCAGCAGCGTAGAGGGGCGGGGGGCAATGAAAGTAGGCGATGAGCAGTTCTTC. Translated, it gives CASSVEGRGAMKVGDEQFF.

This clone has more than one count but fewer than ten. J is TRBJ2-2 and V is TRBV7-9; 9 positions agree with TRBD1. This CDR3 is built from 15 residues. Germline V lookup: CDR1 SEHNR, CDR2 FQNEAQ (reference sequence). The trim removed 6 bases at V and 2 bases at J, leaving 4 bases unmatched. CDR3 in DNA: TGTGCCAGCAGAGGGGGACAGGGTAACACCGGGGAGCTGTTTTTT. It encodes CASRGGQGNTGELFF. Full variable domain (rest looked up from reference TRBV7-9 and TRBJ2-2): DTGVSQNPRHKITKRGQNVTFRCDPISEHNRLYWYRQTLGQGPEFLTYFQNEAQLEKSRLLSDRFSAERPKGSFSTLEIQRTEQGDSAMYLCASRGGQGNTGELFFGEGSRLTVL.

The CDR3 loop reads CASSGDSQAGQPQHF. The DNA of the CDR3 is TGTGCCAGCAGTGGGGACAGTCAAGCGGGTCAGCCCCAGCATTTT. The chain joins TRBV2 to TRBJ1-5; 7 bases line up with TRBD1. Germline V gene lookup returns CDR1 SNHLY and CDR2 FYNNEI. The trim removed 4 bases at V and 6 bases at J, leaving 9 bases unmatched. This CDR3 has 15 amino acids.

The rearrangement joins TRBV20-1 to TRBJ1-1; a weak D match, TRBD1 (6 bases). From germline, CDR1 is DFQATT and CDR2 SNEGSKA (reference sequence). V was pared by 5 bases and J by 5 bases, with 9 bases between. The CDR3 consists of 11 residues. CDR3 coding DNA: TGCAGTGCTGCCCAGGGGACTGAAGCTTTCTTT. Its translation: CSAAQGTEAFF.

CDR3 coding DNA: TGTGCCAGCAGCGCACGGCTCAGGGAAGGTGGCTACACCTTC. The encoded protein is CASSARLREGGYTF. V is TRBV5-4 and J is TRBJ1-2, with a tentative D call TRBD1 (5 bases). This CDR3 spans 14 amino acids. Germline CDR1 and CDR2: SGHNT and YYREEE (reference sequence). V gave up 4 bases and J gave up 7 bases, with 17 bases separating them.

CDR3 sequence (DNA): TGCGCCAGCACCCCTTCCGCGGGGGAATACAATGAGCAGTTCTTC. As protein: CASTPSAGEYNEQFF. This chain uses TRBV5-1 with TRBJ2-1, with 7 bases matching TRBD2. Germline CDR1 is SGHRS and CDR2 is YFSETQ. The CDR3 contains 15 residues. With 6 bases clipped from V and 4 bases from J, the junction kept 10 bases outside the gene matches.

V is TRBV4-2 and J is TRBJ1-4, with D maybe TRBD1 (5 bases). Germline V gives CDR1 LGHNA, CDR2 YNFKEQ. The ends were cut back, 3 bases at V and 8 bases at J, with 16 bases in the middle. This CDR3 region has 15 residues. The CDR3 is CASSQAGLSGEKLFF. As DNA, the CDR3 is TGTGCCAGCAGCCAGGCAGGTCTTTCAGGGGAAAAACTGTTTTTT.

The gene calls are TRBV7-2 and TRBJ1-2, with TRBD1 matching over 8 bases. The CDR3 spans 15 residues. The J segment lost 3 bases and the V segment lost 4 bases, leaving 7 bases of the junction unmatched. Germline values: CDR1 SGHTA, CDR2 FQGNSA. The CDR3 DNA is TGTGCCAGCAGCTCCGGACAGGGAGCCCACTATGGCTACACCTTC. Amino acid sequence: CASSSGQGAHYGYTF.

The gene calls are TRBV5-1 and TRBJ2-6; no clear D gene. This CDR3 has 16 amino acids. With 0 bases removed from V and 3 bases from J, the gap between germline ends came to 10 bases. The germline V gene encodes CDR1 SGHRS and CDR2 YFSETQ. The CDR3 nucleotides are TGCGCCAGCAGCTTGGGTACAGTCGTTGGGGCCAACGTCCTGACTTTC. This gives the protein CASSLGTVVGANVLTF.

This clone was detected once. Its ends do not fully match the called genes, so a read error is possible. V and J are TRBV5-1 and TRBJ1-2, with 7 bases fitting TRBD1. Germline V lookup: CDR1 SGHRS, CDR2 YFSETQ. This CDR3 comprises 15 residues. In nucleotides, the CDR3 is TGCGCCGGCAGCTTGGGAGGGGGCGGCTATCGAGGCTACACCTTC. Protein sequence: CAGSLGGGGYRGYTF.

The chain has TRBV2 and TRBJ1-3; D unclear. The CDR3 runs to 16 residues. Germline V lookup: CDR1 SNHLY, CDR2 FYNNEI. The ends were cut back, 6 bases at V and 2 bases at J, with 17 bases in the middle. The CDR3 sequence: CASRIYRSPPGNTIYF. CDR3 coding DNA: TGTGCCAGCAGGATATATAGGAGTCCGCCTGGAAACACCATATATTTT.

The chain links TRBV27 to TRBJ2-1; 11 bases match TRBD1. The germline gives CDR1 MNHEY, CDR2 SMNVEV (reference sequence). The CDR3 spans 15 residues. Losses at the gene ends were 3 bases for V and 7 bases for J; bases not matched to a gene: 5. Written as DNA, the CDR3 is TGTGCCAGCAGTTTCACCGGGACAGGGGGAAATGAGCAGTTCTTC. Translating it yields CASSFTGTGGNEQFF.

This clone was found once. The chain links TRBV2 to TRBJ2-3, with D perhaps matching TRBD2 (7 bases). Looked up from germline, CDR1 is SNHLY and CDR2 is FYNNEI. The CDR3 is 17 amino acids. Trimming removed 2 bases from V and 0 bases from J, with 15 bases in between. CDR3 sequence reads: CASSEIWGGKSTDTQYF. As DNA, the CDR3 is TGTGCCAGCAGTGAAATCTGGGGGGGCAAAAGCACAGATACGCAGTATTTT.